These 9 T cell receptor beta chains share one sample of origin, sequenced in a study of long-term antiretroviral therapy in people with HIV. Runs used v3.0 of the immunoSEQ assay and were done at survey level. Profiled with immunoSEQ multiplex PCR; TCRdb holds only in-frame clones, not every one. The sample has tens of thousands of clones; roughly 96% are singletons. The sequenced sample was unsorted PBMCs, obtained 3.7 years after starting antiretroviral therapy. These receptors were obtained from a woman in her 50s with HIV.

This chain joins TRBV28 and TRBJ1-3, with no clear D. CDR3 length: 13 amino acids. Germline-derived CDR1 and CDR2 are MDHEN and SYDVKM. V shed 3 bases and J shed 8 bases, with 11 bases lying between them. The DNA of the CDR3 is TGTGCCAGCAGTTTGGTGGGGATGGACACCATATATTTT. It is translated as CASSLVGMDTIYF.

The chain combines TRBV4-1 with TRBJ2-1; D uncertain. The CDR3 extends over 13 amino acids. Germline CDR1 MGHRA, CDR2 YSYEKL. Trimming cost V 1 base and J 6 bases, with 7 bases left between them. CDR3 region: CASSQGPLNEQFF. The CDR3, as DNA: TGCGCCAGCAGCCAAGGTCCCCTCAATGAGCAGTTCTTC.

The chain carries TRBV30 and TRBJ1-2; no reliable D call. The germline V and J ends were trimmed by 5 bases and 6 bases, with 16 bases remaining between them. The germline gives CDR1 GTSNPN, CDR2 SVGIG (reference sequence). The CDR3 is made up of 13 amino acids. In DNA form, the CDR3 reads TGTGCCTGGGGCAGTTCCTCGCGGCATGGCTACACCTTC. This codes for CAWGSSSRHGYTF.

V is TRBV2 and J is TRBJ2-1, with D unresolved. The CDR3 contains 16 residues. Between the trimmed V and J ends, which lost 4 bases and 0 bases, there was a span of 13 bases. Germline CDR1 and CDR2: SNHLY and FYNNEI. The CDR3 DNA reads TGTGCCAGCAGTGTAGAGATGTCTAGCTCCTACAATGAGCAGTTCTTC. Translating gives CASSVEMSSSYNEQFF. Based on the CDR3 plus reference TRBV2 and TRBJ2-1, the full variable domain is EPEVTQTPSHQVTQMGQEVILRCVPISNHLYFYWYRQILGQKVEFLVSFYNNEISEKSEIFDDQFSVERPDGSNFTLKIRSTKLEDSAMYFCASSVEMSSSYNEQFFGPGTRLTVL.

This rearrangement joins TRBV10-3 to TRBJ1-2; 7 bases fit TRBD1. There are 14 residues in the CDR3. In germline, CDR1 is ENHRY, CDR2 SYGVKD. Trimming at V came to 4 bases and at J to 0 bases, leaving 2 bases not matched to a gene. CDR3 in amino acids: CAISARGTNYGYTF. In DNA, the CDR3 is TGTGCCATCAGTGCCAGGGGGACTAACTATGGCTACACCTTC.

The CDR3 sequence is CASSLGSGVDEKLFF. The CDR3 DNA reads as TGTGCCAGCAGCCTAGGGTCAGGGGTTGACGAAAAACTGTTTTTT. The V gene is TRBV9, the J gene TRBJ1-4; D is possibly TRBD1 (6 bases). There are 15 residues in the CDR3. V was shortened by 4 bases and J by 8 bases, with 18 bases between the two germline ends. Looked up from germline, CDR1 is SGDLS and CDR2 is YYNGEE.

This chain links TRBV2 with TRBJ2-1; D unclear. The CDR3 has 8 residues. The germline V gene has CDR1 SNHLY and CDR2 FYNNEI. Trimming cost V 6 bases and J 13 bases, with 4 bases left between them. CDR3: CASRPQFF. As DNA, the CDR3 is TGTGCCAGCAGGCCTCAGTTCTTC.

Turning to this clone: At one of its ends the junction is not consistent with the germline gene, which may arise from a read error. This chain joins TRBV19 and TRBJ2-1; tentative D call: TRBD1 (6 bases). The CDR3 has 12 amino acids. Germline V gene lookup returns CDR1 LNHDA and CDR2 SQIVND (reference sequence). CDR3 amino acids: CASSVDRNEQFF. The CDR3 bases are TGTGCCAGTAGTGTAGACAGGAATGAGCAGTTCTTC.

The chain is built from TRBV9 and TRBJ2-5; 10 bases line up with TRBD2. V dropped 4 bases and J dropped 5; count of bases not matched to a gene: 5. From germline, CDR1 is SGDLS and CDR2 YYNGEE. The CDR3 has 14 amino acids. CDR3 amino acids: CASSPGTSVETQYF. DNA of the CDR3: TGTGCCAGCAGCCCCGGGACTAGCGTGGAGACCCAGTACTTC.